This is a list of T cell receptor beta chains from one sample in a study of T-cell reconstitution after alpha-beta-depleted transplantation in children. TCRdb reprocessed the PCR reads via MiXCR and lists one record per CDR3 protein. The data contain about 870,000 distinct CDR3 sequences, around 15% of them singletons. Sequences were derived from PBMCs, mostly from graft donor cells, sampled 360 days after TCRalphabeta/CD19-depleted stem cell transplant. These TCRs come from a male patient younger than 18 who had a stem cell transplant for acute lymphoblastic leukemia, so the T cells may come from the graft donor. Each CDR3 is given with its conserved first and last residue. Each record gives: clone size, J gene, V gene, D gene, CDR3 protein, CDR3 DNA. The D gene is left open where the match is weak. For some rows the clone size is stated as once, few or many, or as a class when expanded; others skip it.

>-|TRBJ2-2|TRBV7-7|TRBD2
CASSLVSAGVPGELFF
TGTGCCAGCAGCTTAGTGTCAGCGGGAGTACCCGGGGAGCTGTTTTTT
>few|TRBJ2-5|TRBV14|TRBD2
CASSQASGSRRETQYF
TGTGCCAGCAGCCAAGCCAGCGGGAGTCGAAGGGAGACCCAGTACTTC
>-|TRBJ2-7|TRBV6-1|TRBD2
CASALLAGSREQYF
TGTGCCAGCGCCTTGCTAGCGGGATCCCGCGAGCAGTACTTC
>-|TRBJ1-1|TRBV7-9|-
CASSYAAEAFF
TGTGCCAGCAGCTACGCGGCTGAAGCTTTCTTT
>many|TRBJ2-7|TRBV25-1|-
CASSESSYEQYF
TGTGCCAGCAGTGAAAGTTCCTACGAGCAGTACTTC
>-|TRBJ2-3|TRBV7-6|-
CASSSGARSNEDTQYF
TGTGCCAGCAGCTCCGGCGCTCGGTCAAATGAGGATACGCAGTATTTT
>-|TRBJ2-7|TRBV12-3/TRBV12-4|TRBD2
CASSLGAGRFTYEQYF
TGTGCCAGCAGTTTAGGAGCGGGAAGGTTTACGTACGAGCAGTACTTC
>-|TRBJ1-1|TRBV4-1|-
CASSRKGTTEAFF
TGCGCCAGCAGCCGTAAGGGGACCACTGAAGCTTTCTTT
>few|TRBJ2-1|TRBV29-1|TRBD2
CSVVAGSYNEQFF
TGCAGCGTTGTAGCGGGTTCCTACAATGAGCAGTTCTTC
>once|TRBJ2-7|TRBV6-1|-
CASGATSSYEQYF
TGTGCCAGCGGGGCCACTTCGTCCTACGAGCAGTACTTC
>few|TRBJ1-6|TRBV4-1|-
CASSQGGDSPLHF
TGCGCCAGCAGCCAAGGGGGGGATTCACCCCTCCACTTT
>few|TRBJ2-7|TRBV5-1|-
CASSLDDGDEQYF
TGCGCCAGCAGCTTGGATGATGGGGACGAGCAGTACTTC
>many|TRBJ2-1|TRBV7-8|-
CASSLWAWEGAGNEQFF
TGTGCCAGCAGCTTATGGGCTTGGGAGGGGGCAGGCAATGAGCAGTTCTTC
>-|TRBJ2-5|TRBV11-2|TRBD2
CASSSRTSGGAETQYF
TGTGCCAGCAGCTCTCGGACTAGCGGGGGGGCCGAGACCCAGTACTTC
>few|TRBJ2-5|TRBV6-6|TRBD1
CASRDRVRATQYF
TGTGCCAGCAGAGACAGGGTTAGAGCGACCCAGTACTTC
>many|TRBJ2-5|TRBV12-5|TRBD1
CASGLPDRDQETQYF
TGTGCTAGTGGTTTGCCAGACAGGGACCAAGAGACCCAGTACTTC
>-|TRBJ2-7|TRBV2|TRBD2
CASSPGTSAPAEDF
TGTGCCAGCAGTCCCGGGACTAGCGCGCCTGCCGAGGACTTC
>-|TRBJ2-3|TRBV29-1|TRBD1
CSVETGGVTDTQYF
TGCAGCGTTGAAACAGGGGGCGTCACAGATACGCAGTATTTT
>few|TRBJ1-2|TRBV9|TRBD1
CASSTRDRVFGYTF
TGTGCCAGCAGCACCCGAGACAGGGTGTTTGGCTACACCTTC
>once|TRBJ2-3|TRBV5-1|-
CASSFEGPRRRTDTQYF
TGCGCCAGCAGCTTTGAGGGTCCGAGACGCCGCACAGATACGCAGTATTTT
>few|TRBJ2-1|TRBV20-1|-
CSASPSSYNEQFF
TGCAGTGCTAGCCCCAGCTCCTACAATGAGCAGTTCTTC
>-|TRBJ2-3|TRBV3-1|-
CASSQQLATSTDTQYF
TGTGCCAGCAGCCAGCAACTAGCTACCAGCACAGATACGCAGTATTTT
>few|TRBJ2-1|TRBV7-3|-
CASRGWRGGPLGEQFF
TGTGCCAGCAGGGGGTGGAGAGGGGGTCCATTGGGTGAGCAGTTCTTC
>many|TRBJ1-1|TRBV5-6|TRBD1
CASSLFQGALSTEAFF
TGTGCCAGCAGCTTGTTTCAGGGGGCGCTGAGTACTGAAGCTTTCTTT
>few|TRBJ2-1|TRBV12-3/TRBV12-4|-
CASSLGDRYNEQFF
TGTGCCAGCAGTTTAGGTGACCGGTACAATGAGCAGTTCTTC
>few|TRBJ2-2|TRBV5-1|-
CASSPGSPGGVHTGELFF
TGCGCCAGCAGCCCCGGATCACCCGGTGGGGTTCACACCGGGGAGCTGTTTTTT
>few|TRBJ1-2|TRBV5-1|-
CASSLNQGYGYTF
TGCGCCAGCAGCTTGAACCAGGGATATGGCTACACCTTC
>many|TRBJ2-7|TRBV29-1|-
CSGQGTYEQYF
TGCAGCGGCCAGGGGACCTACGAGCAGTACTTC
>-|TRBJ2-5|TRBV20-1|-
CSARDGRRTETQYF
TGCAGTGCTAGAGATGGGAGACGGACAGAGACCCAGTACTTC
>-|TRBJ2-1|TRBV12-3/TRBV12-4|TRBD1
CASRTGAKSQNEQFF
TGTGCCAGCAGGACAGGGGCCAAAAGTCAGAATGAGCAGTTCTTC
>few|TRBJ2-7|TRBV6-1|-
CASSADILSYEQYF
TGTGCCAGCAGTGCGGACATACTCTCCTACGAGCAGTACTTC
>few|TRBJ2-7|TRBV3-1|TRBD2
CASSPYSSGNYEQYF
TGTGCCAGCAGCCCATACTCTAGCGGAAATTACGAGCAGTACTTC
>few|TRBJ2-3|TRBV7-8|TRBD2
CASSWPLAGGPTDTQYF
TGTGCCAGCAGCTGGCCCCTAGCGGGAGGGCCCACAGATACGCAGTATTTT
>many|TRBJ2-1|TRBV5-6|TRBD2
CASSFPGGGYNEQFF
TGTGCCAGCAGCTTTCCGGGAGGGGGATACAATGAGCAGTTCTTC
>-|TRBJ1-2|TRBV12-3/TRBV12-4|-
CASTLGARSFYGYTF
TGTGCCAGCACTCTCGGGGCCAGATCTTTTTATGGCTACACCTTC
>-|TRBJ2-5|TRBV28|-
CASSPRGTGQETQYF
TGTGCCAGCAGTCCTCGCGGGACGGGACAAGAGACCCAGTACTTC
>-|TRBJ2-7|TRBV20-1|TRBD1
CSAWYRDRDEQYF
TGCAGTGCTTGGTACCGGGACAGGGACGAGCAGTACTTC
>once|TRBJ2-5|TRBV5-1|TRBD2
CASSFPGLAGGESQYF
TGCGCCAGCAGCTTCCCGGGACTAGCGGGAGGAGAGTCCCAGTACTTC
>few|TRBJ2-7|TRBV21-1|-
CASSKGGATPSYEQYF
TGTGCCAGCAGCAAAGGGGGAGCCACACCCTCCTACGAGCAGTACTTC
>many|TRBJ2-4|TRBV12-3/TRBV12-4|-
CASTPRGAGNIQYF
TGTGCCAGCACCCCGAGGGGGGCCGGAAACATTCAGTACTTC
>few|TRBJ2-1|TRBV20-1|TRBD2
CSARVAGEVNEQFF
TGCAGTGCTAGAGTGGCGGGAGAGGTCAATGAGCAGTTCTTC
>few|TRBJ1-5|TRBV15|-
CATSRAGDNQPQHF
TGTGCCACCAGCAGAGCCGGGGACAATCAGCCCCAGCATTTT
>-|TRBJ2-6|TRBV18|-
CASSLLLRQTGANVLTF
TGTGCCAGCTCACTGCTCCTTCGACAGACTGGGGCCAACGTCCTGACTTTC
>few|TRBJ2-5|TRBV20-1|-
CSGTDLRTQYF
TGCAGTGGGACAGACCTACGGACCCAGTACTTC
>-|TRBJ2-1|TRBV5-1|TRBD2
CASSSYSGILNEQFF
TGCGCCAGCAGCTCTTATAGCGGGATCCTCAATGAGCAGTTCTTC